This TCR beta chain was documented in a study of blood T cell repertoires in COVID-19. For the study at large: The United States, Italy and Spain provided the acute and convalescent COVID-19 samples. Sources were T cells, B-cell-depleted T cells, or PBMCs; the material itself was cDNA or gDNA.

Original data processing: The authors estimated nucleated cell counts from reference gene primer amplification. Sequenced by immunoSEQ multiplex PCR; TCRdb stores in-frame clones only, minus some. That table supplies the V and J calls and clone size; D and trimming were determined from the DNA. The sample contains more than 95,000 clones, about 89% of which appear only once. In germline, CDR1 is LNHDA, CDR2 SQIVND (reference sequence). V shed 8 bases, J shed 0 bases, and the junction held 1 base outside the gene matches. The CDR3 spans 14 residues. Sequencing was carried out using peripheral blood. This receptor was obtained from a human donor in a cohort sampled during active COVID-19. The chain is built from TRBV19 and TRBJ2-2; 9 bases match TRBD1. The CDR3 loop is CASRQGANTGELFF. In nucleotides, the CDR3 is TGTGCCAGTCGACAGGGGGCGAACACCGGGGAGCTGTTTTTT.